The 10 T cell receptor beta chains reported below all come from one sample, sequenced in a study of blood T cell repertoires in COVID-19. TCRdb's copy holds only in-frame clones and misses some; the assay was immunoSEQ multiplex PCR. The data contain some 98,000 clones, about 80% of them singletons. The sequencing sample was made of peripheral blood. The source is a human donor in a cohort sampled during active COVID-19.

This CDR3 reads CASSPRTAETGELFF. DNA for the CDR3: TGCGCCAGCAGCCCGCGGACAGCTGAGACCGGGGAGCTGTTTTTT. The chain joins TRBV5-1 to TRBJ2-2, with a tentative D call TRBD1 (6 bases). The V gene's germline CDR1 is SGHRS and CDR2 YFSETQ. CDR3 size: 15 residues. V dropped 4 bases and J dropped 5 bases, with 15 bases sitting between them. Full variable domain (missing parts from reference TRBV5-1 and TRBJ2-2): KAGVTQTPRYLIKTRGQQVTLSCSPISGHRSVSWYQQTPGQGLQFLFEYFSETQRNKGNFPGRFSGRQFSNSRSEMNVSTLELGDSALYLCASSPRTAETGELFFGEGSRLTVL.

V is TRBV28 and J is TRBJ1-1; D ambiguous. Trimming stripped 3 bases from V and 0 bases from J, with 14 bases between. This CDR3 has 16 amino acids. From germline, CDR1 is MDHEN and CDR2 SYDVKM. CDR3 residues: CASSFGSGRMNTEAFF. The CDR3 DNA sequence: TGTGCCAGCAGTTTCGGGTCGGGTCGGATGAACACTGAAGCTTTCTTT.

The V call is TRBV18, the J call TRBJ1-1; D is unresolved. Germline CDR1 is KGHSH and CDR2 is LQKENI. The CDR3 loop spans 13 amino acids. Trimming cost V 4 bases and J 4 bases, with 10 bases left between them. The CDR3 region has the DNA TGTGCCAGCTCACTCGGGAGGGCCACTGAAGCTTTCTTT. Translation gives CASSLGRATEAFF.

V gene TRBV18 combines with J gene TRBJ1-1, with 9 bases identical to TRBD1. J gave up 4 bases and V 2 bases, and 5 bases lay outside the gene matches. CDR1 and CDR2 from the germline V gene are KGHSH and LQKENI. The CDR3 has 15 amino acids. The CDR3 coding sequence is TGTGCCAGCTCACCAAGGACAGGGGAGGGCACTGAAGCTTTCTTT. Protein sequence: CASSPRTGEGTEAFF.

Details on this clone: At one of its ends the junction is not consistent with the germline gene, which may arise from a read error. The V and J genes are TRBV5-1 and TRBJ2-7; possibly TRBD1 for D (6 bases). Germline loops: CDR1 SGHRS, CDR2 YFSETQ. The CDR3 totals 15 residues. The CDR3 protein is CAGSSTTGTPHEQYF. The CDR3 DNA reads as TGCGCCGGCAGCTCGACGACAGGTACCCCCCACGAGCAGTACTTC. Looking up the rest from reference TRBV5-1 and TRBJ2-7 gives the full variable domain: KAGVTQTPRYLIKTRGQQVTLSCSPISGHRSVSWYQQTPGQGLQFLFEYFSETQRNKGNFPGRFSGRQFSNSRSEMNVSTLELGDSALYLCAGSSTTGTPHEQYFGPGTRLTVT.

The chain joins TRBV5-4 to TRBJ2-6, with TRBD2 matching over 7 bases. CDR1 is SGHNT and CDR2 is YYREEE in the germline V gene (reference sequence). CDR3 length equals 17 residues. The junction had 5 bases not matched to a gene; V was cut back by 2 bases and J by 0 bases. CDR3 sequence reads: CASSFGGGSSGANVLTF. The CDR3 DNA sequence: TGTGCCAGCAGCTTCGGGGGAGGGAGCTCTGGGGCCAACGTCCTGACTTTC.

The chain joins TRBV7-2 to TRBJ2-3; D possibly corresponds to TRBD2 (5 bases). From germline, CDR1 is SGHTA and CDR2 FQGNSA. The CDR3 runs 15 residues. Trimming pared 5 bases from V and 0 bases from J, leaving 12 bases between. CDR3 coding DNA: TGTGCCAGCAGCCCTAGCTTTTATAGCACAGATACGCAGTATTTT. It is translated as CASSPSFYSTDTQYF.

This clone was seen once. The rearrangement links TRBV11-1 to TRBJ2-7; 10 bases are a match to TRBD2. This CDR3 contains 16 residues. V shed 5 bases and J 5 bases; nucleotides not matched to a gene: 12. Germline CDR1 and CDR2: SGHAT and FQDESV (reference sequence). For the CDR3, the DNA is TGTGCCAGCAGCCATTCATTGACTAGCGGGTTAAACGAGCAGTACTTC. Encoded protein: CASSHSLTSGLNEQYF.

The gene calls are TRBV18 and TRBJ1-5, with D unclear. Germline V lookup: CDR1 KGHSH, CDR2 LQKENI. V dropped 5 bases and J dropped 0 bases, with 5 bases sitting between them. The CDR3 sequence is 13 residues long. Here the CDR3 DNA reads TGTGCCAGCTCAGAGTATAGCAATCAGCCCCAGCATTTT. Encoded protein: CASSEYSNQPQHF.

The chain carries TRBV10-1 and TRBJ1-1; D is unclear. CDR3 size: 11 residues. V was cut by 2 bases and J by 11 bases, with 9 bases left in between. The germline V gene encodes CDR1 WNHNN and CDR2 SYGVQD (reference sequence). CDR3 residues: CASSEGGLAFF. Here the CDR3 DNA reads TGCGCCAGCAGTGAGGGCGGGTTGGCTTTCTTT.